Following are 27 T cell receptor beta chains from one sample sequenced in a study of T cell responses to AZD1222 COVID-19 vaccine. TCRdb's copy holds only in-frame clones and misses some; the assay was immunoSEQ multiplex PCR. Of roughly 130,000 clones listed, around 90% are singletons. The material was peripheral blood, obtained on day 0 of AZD1222 vaccination. These receptors were collected from an adult in good health.

The V and J genes are TRBV6-5 and TRBJ2-6; 8 bases map to TRBD1. Germline V gene data show CDR1 as MNHEY and CDR2 as SVGAGI. Losses at the gene ends were 9 bases for V and 4 bases for J; bases not matched to a gene: 8. This CDR3 comprises 15 residues. The DNA of the CDR3 is TGTGCCAGTGCCAGGGGGCTGGACGGGGCCAACGTCCTGACTTTC. It codes for CASARGLDGANVLTF.

The chain has TRBV6-5 and TRBJ2-5; weak D call: TRBD2 (5 bases). The CDR3 has 12 residues. Germline assignment: CDR1 MNHEY and CDR2 SVGAGI. CDR3 bases: TGTGGAAGCGGCTCAGCTAAAGAGACCCAGTACTTC. Translating it yields CGSGSAKETQYF.

This chain uses TRBV30 with TRBJ2-7; a weak D match, TRBD1 (6 bases). In germline, CDR1 is GTSNPN, CDR2 SVGIG (reference sequence). The CDR3 extends over 13 amino acids. V lost 0 bases and J 7 bases, leaving 13 bases between the germline ends. This CDR3 is CAWSVLGATEQYF. Here the CDR3 DNA reads TGTGCCTGGAGTGTACTGGGGGCGACTGAGCAGTACTTC.

The CDR3 DNA reads as TGTGCCAGCAGCTTTTCGGGACTAGCTGAAAACATTCAGTACTTC. Translating it yields CASSFSGLAENIQYF. This chain connects TRBV7-2 to TRBJ2-4; 9 bases map to TRBD2. The J segment lost 5 bases and the V segment lost 3 bases, leaving 5 bases of the junction unmatched. This CDR3 contains 15 residues. CDR1 and CDR2 (germline): SGHTA, FQGNSA.

This clone came up a few times. The chain links TRBV5-1 to TRBJ2-7, with 13 bases aligning to TRBD2. J gave up 3 bases and V 0 bases, and 3 bases lay outside the gene matches. Germline V gene sequence: CDR1 SGHRS, CDR2 YFSETQ. This CDR3 has 16 amino acids. CDR3 nucleotides: TGCGCCAGCAGCTTGGAGGGACTAGCGGGAAGCTACGAGCAGTACTTC. Protein sequence: CASSLEGLAGSYEQYF. Full variable domain (rest looked up from reference TRBV5-1 and TRBJ2-7): KAGVTQTPRYLIKTRGQQVTLSCSPISGHRSVSWYQQTPGQGLQFLFEYFSETQRNKGNFPGRFSGRQFSNSRSEMNVSTLELGDSALYLCASSLEGLAGSYEQYFGPGTRLTVT.

The chain uses TRBV30 and TRBJ1-2; tentatively, D is TRBD1 (5 bases). The CDR3 runs to 16 residues. Trimming left V 2 bases short and J 4 bases short, with 20 bases between. CDR1 GTSNPN and CDR2 SVGIG come from the germline V gene (reference sequence). This CDR3 reads CAWSRQLQAGFYGYTF. The CDR3 coding sequence is TGTGCCTGGAGTAGACAGCTCCAGGCAGGCTTCTATGGCTACACCTTC.

The gene calls are TRBV18 and TRBJ2-3, with TRBD2 matching 13 bases. The CDR3 spans 17 residues. In germline, CDR1 is KGHSH, CDR2 LQKENI. V trimming: 1 base; J trimming: 3 bases; junction bases outside the gene matches: 4. The CDR3 is CASSPLVGLAGTDTQYF. CDR3 bases: TGTGCCAGCTCACCACTTGTGGGACTAGCGGGAACAGATACGCAGTATTTT.

The rearrangement links TRBV12-5 to TRBJ2-1; 7 nucleotides align to TRBD1. There are 13 residues in the CDR3. In germline, CDR1 is LGHNT, CDR2 FRNRAP. The V and J ends lost 5 bases and 8 bases, in that order; junction bases with no gene match: 6. CDR3 sequence (DNA): TGTGCTAGTGGTCCCTCGACAGGGTATGAGCAGTTCTTC. Translated: CASGPSTGYEQFF.

This clone was detected once. The chain uses TRBV7-9 and TRBJ1-1; unclear D gene. The length of the CDR3 is 13 residues. CDR1 SEHNR and CDR2 FQNEAQ come from the germline V gene (reference sequence). V dropped 5 bases and J dropped 0 bases, with 7 bases sitting between them. In DNA form, the CDR3 reads TGTGCCAGCAGCCAGCAGATGAACACTGAAGCTTTCTTT. It encodes CASSQQMNTEAFF.

The chain is built from TRBV7-2 and TRBJ1-5; D might be TRBD1 (5 bases). Germline V CDR1 and CDR2: SGHTA, FQGNSA. This CDR3 spans 14 amino acids. Trimming pared 4 bases from V and 6 bases from J, leaving 13 bases between. CDR3 sequence (DNA): TGTGCCAGCAGCTCGAGAAAAGGGGTTCAGCCCCAGCATTTT. Its translation is CASSSRKGVQPQHF.

The chain carries TRBV29-1 and TRBJ2-7; D possibly corresponds to TRBD2 (7 bases). Germline V gives CDR1 SQVTM, CDR2 ANQGSEA. This CDR3 contains 14 residues. V shed 8 bases and J shed 6 bases, with 23 bases lying between them. The CDR3 nucleotides read TGCAGCACCCGACGCGGCGAGGGGGGGCGCGAGCAGTACTTC. Translating it yields CSTRRGEGGREQYF.

This chain connects TRBV6-5 to TRBJ2-1, with TRBD2 matching over 10 bases. The V and J ends lost 0 bases and 7 bases, in that order; junction bases with no gene match: 6. The CDR3 runs to 16 residues. Germline V gene lookup returns CDR1 MNHEY and CDR2 SVGAGI. CDR3: CASSYSPSGSRNEQFF. Here the CDR3 DNA reads TGTGCCAGCAGTTACTCTCCTAGCGGGAGTCGGAATGAGCAGTTCTTC.

CDR3 region: CASSRGTPLDTQYF. In DNA, the CDR3 is TGTGCCAGCAGCCGAGGTACTCCTTTAGATACGCAGTATTTT. V and J are TRBV7-9 and TRBJ2-3; D remains unclear. The CDR3 consists of 14 residues. Germline V lookup: CDR1 SEHNR, CDR2 FQNEAQ (reference sequence). Trimming removed 5 bases from V and 5 bases from J, with 14 bases in between.

The chain couples TRBV7-2 to TRBJ1-1; D might be TRBD1 (5 bases). Between the trimmed V and J ends, which lost 3 bases and 2 bases, there was a span of 7 bases. This CDR3 is 13 amino acids long. CDR1 and CDR2 from the germline V gene are SGHTA and FQGNSA. Here the CDR3 reads CASSFGTNTEAFF. CDR3 nucleotides: TGTGCCAGCAGCTTCGGGACCAACACTGAAGCTTTCTTT. The entire variable domain, with the rest obtained from reference TRBV7-2 and TRBJ1-1, is as follows: GAGVSQSPSNKVTEKGKDVELRCDPISGHTALYWYRQSLGQGLEFLIYFQGNSAPDKSGLPSDRFSAERTGGSVSTLTIQRTQQEDSAVYLCASSFGTNTEAFFGQGTRLTVV.

The gene calls are TRBV19 and TRBJ1-1; D ambiguous. The CDR3 is made up of 13 amino acids. CDR1 is LNHDA, CDR2 SQIVND, per germline (reference sequence). Trimming removed 6 bases from V and 6 bases from J, with 14 bases in between. CDR3 amino acids: CASSDRSLSEAFF. The CDR3 coding sequence is TGTGCCAGTAGCGACCGGAGTTTGTCTGAAGCTTTCTTT.

The J gene is TRBJ2-7, the V gene TRBV29-1, with D tentatively TRBD2 (5 bases). The CDR3 sequence is 12 residues long. Germline CDR1 reads SQVTM; CDR2 reads ANQGSEA. V was clipped by 3 bases and J by 6 bases, with 12 bases between them. The CDR3 here is CSVDLVRGEQYF. The CDR3 nucleotides read TGCAGCGTTGATCTGGTCCGGGGCGAGCAGTACTTC.

Here the CDR3 reads CASSLGGTSGETQYF. The CDR3 DNA is TGTGCCAGCAGCTTGGGTGGGACTAGTGGCGAGACCCAGTACTTC. The chain carries TRBV5-4 and TRBJ2-5; 8 bases fit TRBD2. J was trimmed by 5 bases and V by 0 bases; bases with no gene match: 6. Germline CDR1 SGHNT, CDR2 YYREEE (reference sequence). This CDR3 is built from 15 residues.

This clone has only one observation. V gene TRBV5-8 combines with J gene TRBJ2-3; D call uncertain. The germline V and J ends were trimmed by 0 bases and 0 bases, with 8 bases remaining between them. Germline V gene sequence: CDR1 SGHTS, CDR2 YDEGEE. The CDR3 runs to 15 residues. The CDR3 DNA follows: TGTGCCAGCAGCTTGGGGGCAGGAAGCACAGATACGCAGTATTTT. Its protein is CASSLGAGSTDTQYF.

The chain employs TRBV12-3 or TRBV12-4 and TRBJ1-2; D gene unclear. The CDR3 runs 13 residues. The germline V and J ends were trimmed by 6 bases and 6 bases, with 14 bases remaining between them. The CDR3 nucleotides read TGTGCCAGCAGCCCGGGCCAGAGGGATGGCTACACCTTC. Translating gives CASSPGQRDGYTF.

The rearrangement links TRBV2 to TRBJ2-6; D is ambiguous. CDR3 length equals 14 residues. Germline loops: CDR1 SNHLY, CDR2 FYNNEI. V lost 7 bases and J lost 5, with 12 bases in between. CDR3 in DNA: TGTGCCAGCATTCTACAAAATCGGGCCAACGTCCTGACTTTC. This encodes CASILQNRANVLTF.

This chain links TRBV18 with TRBJ1-4; D ambiguous. V lost 6 bases and J 3 bases, leaving 8 bases between the germline ends. The CDR3 spans 13 residues. Germline values: CDR1 KGHSH, CDR2 LQKENI. CDR3 sequence reads: CASSRAPNEKLFF. The DNA of the CDR3 is TGTGCCAGCTCGCGGGCTCCTAATGAAAAACTGTTTTTT.

The chain employs TRBV2 and TRBJ1-1, with D perhaps matching TRBD1 (5 bases). The V gene's germline CDR1 is SNHLY and CDR2 FYNNEI. The CDR3 is made up of 12 amino acids. V lost 7 bases to trimming and J lost 10 bases, with 16 bases between them. CDR3 bases: TGTGCCAGCAATGTAAGACCGGGGGGAGCTTTCTTT. Translated, it gives CASNVRPGGAFF.

The V call is TRBV6-2 or TRBV6-3, the J call TRBJ1-1; no clear D. V was cut by 6 bases and J by 1 base, with 15 bases left in between. This CDR3 has 15 amino acids. The germline V gene encodes CDR1 MNHEY and CDR2 SVGEGT. The CDR3 DNA follows: TGTGCCAGCAGCCTCCTTCAGATCTCGAACACTGAAGCTTTCTTT. Amino acids: CASSLLQISNTEAFF.

In this sample, this clone turned up a few times. The J gene is TRBJ1-6, the V gene TRBV6-5; a possible D gene is TRBD1 (6 bases). CDR1 and CDR2 from the germline V gene are MNHEY and SVGAGI. This CDR3 spans 15 amino acids. Trimming stripped 0 bases from V and 10 bases from J, with 13 bases between. In nucleotides, the CDR3 is TGTGCCAGCAGTTACTCGGGGGGCCAGGGGTCACCCCTCCACTTT. Translating gives CASSYSGGQGSPLHF.

This clone showed up just once. This chain connects TRBV30 to TRBJ2-5; unclear D gene. V lost 2 bases and J 5 bases, leaving 24 bases between the germline ends. CDR1 and CDR2 (germline): GTSNPN, SVGIG (reference sequence). The CDR3 extends over 17 amino acids. CDR3 sequence reads: CAWSTARWGGVEETQYF. CDR3 bases: TGTGCCTGGAGTACGGCCCGCTGGGGTGGGGTCGAGGAGACCCAGTACTTC.

The V call is TRBV5-1, the J call TRBJ2-2, with D possibly called TRBD1 or TRBD2 (5 bases each). This CDR3 spans 14 amino acids. Germline values: CDR1 SGHRS, CDR2 YFSETQ. The V and J ends lost 5 bases and 6 bases respectively, with 14 bases between them. CDR3 in amino acids: CASSPGTPAGELFF. The CDR3 DNA reads TGCGCCAGCAGTCCCGGGACCCCAGCCGGGGAGCTGTTTTTT.

The V gene is TRBV5-1, the J gene TRBJ2-1, with TRBD2 matching 13 bases. This CDR3 is built from 18 residues. Germline CDR1 reads SGHRS; CDR2 reads YFSETQ. Unmatched junction bases numbered 10, after V lost 3 bases and J lost 4 bases. The CDR3 region has the DNA TGCGCCAGCAGCTCCGGACTAGCGGGAGAAGGGGGTTACAATGAGCAGTTCTTC. Protein product: CASSSGLAGEGGYNEQFF. The variable domain in full, with the rest retrieved from reference TRBV5-1 and TRBJ2-1, is KAGVTQTPRYLIKTRGQQVTLSCSPISGHRSVSWYQQTPGQGLQFLFEYFSETQRNKGNFPGRFSGRQFSNSRSEMNVSTLELGDSALYLCASSSGLAGEGGYNEQFFGPGTRLTVL.